The 15 T cell receptor beta chains given below trace back to one sample, sequenced in a study of CD8+CD57+ T cells in acquired aplastic anemia. Template material for TCR beta VDJ and CDR3 profiling consisted of genomic DNA. MiXCR, run by TCRdb on the reads, gives a single entry per CDR3 protein. Of about 180,000 distinct CDR3 sequences in the sample, around half were seen once. Material: sorted CD4+, CD8+, or CD8+CD57+ T cells (not recorded which) from PBMCs. The receptors stem from a human donor in good health.

The gene calls are TRBV5-1 and TRBJ2-7; 13 nucleotides match TRBD2. V lost 3 bases and J lost 3; bases outside the gene matches: 12. CDR1 SGHRS and CDR2 YFSETQ come from the germline V gene. The CDR3 loop spans 18 amino acids. CDR3 bases: TGCGCCAGCAGCTCCGGGGGACTAGCGGGAACTGGGGTCTACGAGCAGTACTTC. Its protein is CASSSGGLAGTGVYEQYF. Combining the CDR3 with reference TRBV5-1 and TRBJ2-7 gives the whole variable domain KAGVTQTPRYLIKTRGQQVTLSCSPISGHRSVSWYQQTPGQGLQFLFEYFSETQRNKGNFPGRFSGRQFSNSRSEMNVSTLELGDSALYLCASSSGGLAGTGVYEQYFGPGTRLTVT.

V gene TRBV19 combines with J gene TRBJ1-1, with D possibly TRBD1 on 5 matching bases. This CDR3 has 13 residues. Germline V lookup: CDR1 LNHDA, CDR2 SQIVND (reference sequence). Deletions cut 0 bases from V and 5 bases from J, with 7 bases between. The CDR3 sequence is CASSIDRETEAFF. CDR3 in DNA: TGTGCCAGTAGTATAGACAGGGAAACTGAAGCTTTCTTT.

Notes on this clonotype: One end of the junction is discordant with germline, which a read error may explain. The chain links TRBV20-1 to TRBJ2-7; a possible D gene is TRBD2 (6 bases). This CDR3 contains 14 residues. CDR1 and CDR2 from the germline V gene are DFQATT and SNEGSKA (reference sequence). For the CDR3, the DNA is TGCAATGCTATTAGCCTAGTGGGAGGCGACGAGCAGTACTTC. It codes for CNAISLVGGDEQYF.

Comment on this clonotype: One end of the junction fails to match germline, which may point to a read error. J is TRBJ1-1 and V is TRBV5-1, with TRBD1 as a possible D gene (6 bases). Germline V gene sequence: CDR1 SGHRS, CDR2 YFSETQ. The CDR3 is 13 residues long. As DNA, the CDR3 is TGCGCCGGCAGCCGGACAGCTACCACTGAAGCTTTCTTT. The encoded protein is CAGSRTATTEAFF.

This chain joins TRBV20-1 and TRBJ2-7; D remains unclear. Germline lookup yields CDR1 DFQATT and CDR2 SNEGSKA (reference sequence). CDR3 length equals 15 residues. V lost 3 bases, J lost 2 bases, and 17 bases lay in between. The CDR3, as DNA: TGCAGTGCTAGGGCCCCATCTGGCCAAACCTACGAGCAGTACTTC. Translating gives CSARAPSGQTYEQYF.

V is TRBV20-1 and J is TRBJ2-7, with 9 bases that match TRBD1. CDR3 size: 13 residues. CDR1 DFQATT and CDR2 SNEGSKA come from the germline V gene (reference sequence). V lost 4 bases to trimming and J lost 6 bases; unmatched junction nucleotides: 7. CDR3: CSANRDRVAEQYF. CDR3 nucleotide sequence: TGCAGTGCTAACCGGGACAGGGTGGCCGAGCAGTACTTC.

The chain recombines TRBV11-1 with TRBJ1-2; 8 bases line up with TRBD1. V shed 5 bases and J 8 bases; nucleotides not matched to a gene: 16. CDR3 length: 16 amino acids. Germline V CDR1 and CDR2: SGHAT, FQDESV (reference sequence). The CDR3 spells CASSQAHSGTGYGYTF. The CDR3, as DNA: TGTGCCAGCAGCCAAGCACATTCCGGGACAGGCTACGGCTACACCTTC.

At least ten counts were recorded for this clonotype. V is TRBV4-1 and J is TRBJ2-7, with no clear D. The germline CDR1 and CDR2 sequences are MGHRA and YSYEKL. With 1 base removed from V and 3 bases from J, the gap between germline ends came to 16 bases. The length of the CDR3 is 16 residues. In DNA form, the CDR3 reads TGCGCCAGCAGCCAAGTCGCTGGTTCTGAGATCTACGAGCAGTACTTC. This gives the protein CASSQVAGSEIYEQYF.

This clonotype has a count of ten or more. The chain links TRBV6-1 to TRBJ1-1, with D possibly matching TRBD1 (6 bases). The ends were cut back, 6 bases at V and 7 bases at J, with 18 bases in the middle. Germline CDR1 is MNHNS and CDR2 is SASEGT. CDR3 length: 14 residues. The CDR3 DNA reads TGTGCCAGCAGAAACTACAGGGATCGGGGTGAAGCTTTCTTT. Translated: CASRNYRDRGEAFF.

The CDR3 DNA follows: TGTGCCAGCAGCTTAGGCGGGGAAGATACGCAGTATTTT. Protein sequence: CASSLGGEDTQYF. V gene TRBV7-6 combines with J gene TRBJ2-3; perhaps TRBD2 as D (6 bases). Trimming left V 1 base short and J 5 bases short, with 7 bases between. This CDR3 region has 13 residues. CDR1 and CDR2 from the germline V gene are SGHVS and FNYEAQ.

Points on this clonotype: Just one base apart from a much larger clone, this may be a read error. A read error is likely, as this CDR3 ends without the conserved phenylalanine or tryptophan. The genes are TRBV14 and TRBJ1-5; no definite D call. CDR3 size: 14 residues. Germline V gives CDR1 SGHDN, CDR2 FVKESK. The germline V and J ends were trimmed by 2 bases and 0 bases, with 5 bases remaining between them. The CDR3 region is CASSQLGSNQPQHL. The CDR3 bases are TGTGCCAGCAGCCAACTGGGTAGCAATCAGCCCCAGCATCTT.

The chain has TRBV7-9 and TRBJ2-3; D might be TRBD1 or TRBD2, each matching 6 bases. This CDR3 has 13 residues. CDR1 and CDR2 (germline): SEHNR, FQNEAQ (reference sequence). Trimming removed 7 bases at V and 2 bases at J, with 10 bases between. CDR3 DNA sequence: TGTGCCAGCACGGGGGCGAACACAGATACGCAGTATTTT. Protein sequence: CASTGANTDTQYF.

The gene calls are TRBV19 and TRBJ2-2; TRBD2 agrees at 10 bases. After removal of 5 bases from V and 6 bases from J, the junction contained 3 bases not matched to a gene. The CDR3 totals 14 residues. The germline V gene encodes CDR1 LNHDA and CDR2 SQIVND (reference sequence). For the CDR3, the DNA is TGTGCCAGTAGTTCCAGCGGGAGGGCCGGGGAGCTGTTTTTT. Protein sequence: CASSSSGRAGELFF.

This chain links TRBV20-1 with TRBJ2-5; D ambiguous. CDR3 size: 14 residues. V was clipped by 3 bases and J by 7 bases, with 18 bases between them. Germline V gene lookup returns CDR1 DFQATT and CDR2 SNEGSKA (reference sequence). The CDR3 coding sequence is TGCAGTGCTAGCCATCGTGGCGGACCGGGGACCCAGTACTTC. Protein sequence: CSASHRGGPGTQYF.

Details on this clonotype: A read error is possible here, since a much larger clone lies one base away. The J gene is TRBJ2-3, the V gene TRBV18; D is possibly TRBD1 (6 bases). From germline, CDR1 is KGHSH and CDR2 LQKENI. CDR3 length: 12 amino acids. CDR3 nucleotides: TGTGCCAGCTCACCCCAGACAGGTACGCAGTATTTT. As protein: CASSPQTGTQYF.